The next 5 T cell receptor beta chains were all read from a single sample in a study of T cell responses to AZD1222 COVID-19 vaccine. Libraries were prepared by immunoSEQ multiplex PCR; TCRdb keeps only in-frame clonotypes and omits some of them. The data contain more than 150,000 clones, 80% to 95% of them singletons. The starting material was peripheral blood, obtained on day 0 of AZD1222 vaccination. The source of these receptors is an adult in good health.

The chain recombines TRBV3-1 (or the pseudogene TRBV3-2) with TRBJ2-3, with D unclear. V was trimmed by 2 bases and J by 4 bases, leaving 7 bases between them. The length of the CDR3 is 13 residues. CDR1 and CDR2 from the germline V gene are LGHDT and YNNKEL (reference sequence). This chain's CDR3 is CASSQSRADTQYF. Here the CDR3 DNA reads TGTGCCAGCAGCCAATCTAGGGCAGATACGCAGTATTTT.

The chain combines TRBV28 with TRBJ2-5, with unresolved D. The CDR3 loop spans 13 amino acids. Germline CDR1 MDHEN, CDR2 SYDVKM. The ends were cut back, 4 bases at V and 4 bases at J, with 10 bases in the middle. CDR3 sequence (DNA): TGTGCCAGCAGTTCACATTATATAGAGACCCAGTACTTC. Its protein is CASSSHYIETQYF.

The CDR3 reads CASSLPIAHQPQHF. Written as DNA, the CDR3 is TGTGCCAGCAGCTTACCGATAGCCCATCAGCCCCAGCATTTT. The chain couples TRBV28 to TRBJ1-5; unclear D gene. Germline V gene lookup returns CDR1 MDHEN and CDR2 SYDVKM. The CDR3 totals 14 residues. Trimming left V 6 bases short and J 5 bases short, with 14 bases between.

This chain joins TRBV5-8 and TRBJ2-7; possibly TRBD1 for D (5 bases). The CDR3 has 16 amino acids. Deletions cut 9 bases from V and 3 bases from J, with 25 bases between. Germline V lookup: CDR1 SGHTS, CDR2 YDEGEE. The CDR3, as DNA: TGTGCCACCCCTGTTCGGGCGACAGTACCGAACTACGAGCAGTACGTC. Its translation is CATPVRATVPNYEQYV.

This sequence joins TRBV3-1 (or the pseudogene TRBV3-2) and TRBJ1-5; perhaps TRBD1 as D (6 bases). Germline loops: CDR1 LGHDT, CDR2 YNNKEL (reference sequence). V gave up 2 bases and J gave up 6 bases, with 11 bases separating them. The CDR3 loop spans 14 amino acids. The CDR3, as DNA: TGTGCCAGCAGCCAAACTGGGGGCGGTCAGCCCCAGCATTTT. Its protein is CASSQTGGGQPQHF.